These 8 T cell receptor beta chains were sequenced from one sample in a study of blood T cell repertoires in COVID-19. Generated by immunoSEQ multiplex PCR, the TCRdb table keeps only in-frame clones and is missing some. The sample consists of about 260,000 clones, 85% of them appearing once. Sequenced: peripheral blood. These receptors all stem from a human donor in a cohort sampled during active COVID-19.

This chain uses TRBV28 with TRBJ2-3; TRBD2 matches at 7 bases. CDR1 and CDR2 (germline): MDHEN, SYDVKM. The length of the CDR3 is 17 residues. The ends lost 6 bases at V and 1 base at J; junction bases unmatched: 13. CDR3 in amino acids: CASSTSLAVAGTDTQYF. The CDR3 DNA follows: TGTGCCAGCAGCACCTCTCTAGCGGTCGCCGGCACAGATACGCAGTATTTT.

The CDR3 region has the DNA TGTGCCAGCAGCCAAGAAGGGACAGGGGCCCAGTGGTATGGCTACACCTTC. Residues: CASSQEGTGAQWYGYTF. The gene calls are TRBV4-2 and TRBJ1-2; 10 bases agree with TRBD1. The trim removed 0 bases at V and 5 bases at J, leaving 9 bases unmatched. The CDR3 has 17 amino acids. Germline V gene sequence: CDR1 LGHNA, CDR2 YNFKEQ.

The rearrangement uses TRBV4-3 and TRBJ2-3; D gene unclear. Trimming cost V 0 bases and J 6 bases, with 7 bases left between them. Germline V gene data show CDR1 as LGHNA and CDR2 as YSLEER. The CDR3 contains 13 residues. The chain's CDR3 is CASSQDPADTQYF. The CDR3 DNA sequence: TGCGCCAGCAGCCAAGACCCAGCGGATACGCAGTATTTT.

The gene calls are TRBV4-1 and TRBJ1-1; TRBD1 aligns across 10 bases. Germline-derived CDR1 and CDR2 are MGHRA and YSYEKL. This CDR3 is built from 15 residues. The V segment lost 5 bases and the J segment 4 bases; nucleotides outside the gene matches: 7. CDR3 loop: CASSVPGQGSTEAFF. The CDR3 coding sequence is TGCGCCAGCAGCGTACCGGGACAGGGGTCCACTGAAGCTTTCTTT.

The CDR3 DNA follows: TGTGCCACCAGCGCGCACGGGACTAGCGGGCGAAGTGAGCAGTTCTTC. Translating it yields CATSAHGTSGRSEQFF. J is TRBJ2-1 and V is TRBV15; TRBD2 agrees at 12 bases. The CDR3 runs 16 residues. The germline V gene has CDR1 LNHNV and CDR2 YYDKDF (reference sequence). V shed 5 bases and J 9 bases; nucleotides not matched to a gene: 11.

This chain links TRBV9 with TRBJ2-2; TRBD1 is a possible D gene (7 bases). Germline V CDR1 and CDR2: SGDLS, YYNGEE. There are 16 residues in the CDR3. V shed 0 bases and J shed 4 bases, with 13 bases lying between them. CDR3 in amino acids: CASSVVQGGGTGELFF. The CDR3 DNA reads TGTGCCAGCAGCGTAGTTCAGGGGGGTGGCACCGGGGAGCTGTTTTTT.

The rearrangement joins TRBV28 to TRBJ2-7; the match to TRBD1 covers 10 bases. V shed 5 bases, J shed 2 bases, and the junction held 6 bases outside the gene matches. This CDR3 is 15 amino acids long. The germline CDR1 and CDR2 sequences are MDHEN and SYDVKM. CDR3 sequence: CASSPSGQGTYEQYF. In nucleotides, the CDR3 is TGTGCCAGCAGTCCGTCGGGACAGGGGACCTACGAGCAGTACTTC.

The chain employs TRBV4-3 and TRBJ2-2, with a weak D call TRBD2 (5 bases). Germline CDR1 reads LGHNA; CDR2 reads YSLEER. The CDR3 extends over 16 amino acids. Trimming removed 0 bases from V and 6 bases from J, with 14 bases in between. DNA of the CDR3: TGCGCCAGCAGCCAAGATCGCGGGTTTTTTTCCGGGGAGCTGTTTTTT. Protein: CASSQDRGFFSGELFF.